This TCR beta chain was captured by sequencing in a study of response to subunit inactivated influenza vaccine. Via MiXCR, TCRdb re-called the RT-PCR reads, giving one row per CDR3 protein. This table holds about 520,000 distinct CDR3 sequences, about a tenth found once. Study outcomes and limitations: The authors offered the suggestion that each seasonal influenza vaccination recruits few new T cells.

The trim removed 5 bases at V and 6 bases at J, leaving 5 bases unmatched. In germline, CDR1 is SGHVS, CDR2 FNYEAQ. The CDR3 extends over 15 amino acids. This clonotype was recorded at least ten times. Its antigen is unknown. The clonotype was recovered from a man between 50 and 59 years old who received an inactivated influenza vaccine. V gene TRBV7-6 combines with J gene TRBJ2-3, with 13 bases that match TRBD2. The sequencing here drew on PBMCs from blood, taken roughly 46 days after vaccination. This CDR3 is CASSPGLAGWDTQYF. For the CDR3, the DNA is TGTGCCAGCAGCCCGGGACTAGCGGGATGGGATACGCAGTATTTT. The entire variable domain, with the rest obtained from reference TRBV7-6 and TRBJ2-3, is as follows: GAGVSQSPRYKVTKRGQDVALRCDPISGHVSLYWYRQALGQGPEFLTYFNYEAQQDKSGLPNDRFSAERPEGSISTLTIQRTEQRDSAMYRCASSPGLAGWDTQYFGPGTRLTVL.